This entry is about one TCR beta chain. What it binds is not known. The treatment was: roughly 10-day PBMC culture with coronavirus spike peptide pools or control peptides (ViraFEST assay). This CDR3 region has 15 residues. Germline loops: CDR1 MDHEN, CDR2 SYDVKM. V dropped 2 bases and J dropped 12; count of bases not matched to a gene: 14. Cultured CD4+ T cells had their DNA profiled by the Oncomine TCR Beta short-read assay. MiXCR, run by TCRdb on the PCR reads, gives a single entry per CDR3 protein. The table includes about 13,000 distinct CDR3 sequences, around three fifths detected once. These data originate in a study of vaccination and CD4 T cells after COVID-19. Across the whole study: Post-vaccination specimens were collected at a median of roughly 69 days following dose two (range 14 to 241).

The receptor's source is a human donor who had recovered from COVID-19. Sequenced material: CD4+ T cells from blood, cultured in vitro. The chain carries TRBV28 and TRBJ1-2; 8 positions match TRBD1. The CDR3 nucleotides are TGTGCCAGCAGTTTAGGAGGACAGGGAAGGGCTTCAAACACCTTC. It translates to CASSLGGQGRASNTF.